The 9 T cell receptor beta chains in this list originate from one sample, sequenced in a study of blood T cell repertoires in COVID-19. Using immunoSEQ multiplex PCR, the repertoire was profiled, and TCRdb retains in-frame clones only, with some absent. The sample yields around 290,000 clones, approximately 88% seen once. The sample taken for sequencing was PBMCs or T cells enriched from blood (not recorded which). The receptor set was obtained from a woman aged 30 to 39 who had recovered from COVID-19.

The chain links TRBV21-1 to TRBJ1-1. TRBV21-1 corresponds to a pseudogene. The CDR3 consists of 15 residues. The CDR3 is CASSKALRVGTEAFF. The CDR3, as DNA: TGTGCCAGCAGCAAAGCGCTGAGGGTGGGGACTGAAGCTTTCTTT.

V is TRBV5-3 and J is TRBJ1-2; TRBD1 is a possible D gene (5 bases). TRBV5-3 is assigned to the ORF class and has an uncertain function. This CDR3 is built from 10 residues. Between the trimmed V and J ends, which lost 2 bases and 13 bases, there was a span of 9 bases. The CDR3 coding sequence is TGTGCCAGAAGCTTCACCAGGGTCACCTTC. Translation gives CARSFTRVTF.

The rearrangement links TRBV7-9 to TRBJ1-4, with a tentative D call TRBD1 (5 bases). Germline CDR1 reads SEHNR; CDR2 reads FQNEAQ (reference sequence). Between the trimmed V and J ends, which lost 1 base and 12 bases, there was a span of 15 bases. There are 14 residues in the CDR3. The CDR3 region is CASSLDGRGAELFF. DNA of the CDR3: TGTGCCAGCAGCTTAGATGGGAGGGGAGCTGAACTGTTTTTT.

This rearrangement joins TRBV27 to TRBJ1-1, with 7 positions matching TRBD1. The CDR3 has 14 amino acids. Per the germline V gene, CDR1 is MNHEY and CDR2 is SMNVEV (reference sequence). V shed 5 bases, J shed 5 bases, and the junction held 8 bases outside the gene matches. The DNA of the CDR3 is TGTGCCAGCAGTCCCAGGGGGAGAAGGACTGAAGCTTTCTTT. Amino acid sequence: CASSPRGRRTEAFF.

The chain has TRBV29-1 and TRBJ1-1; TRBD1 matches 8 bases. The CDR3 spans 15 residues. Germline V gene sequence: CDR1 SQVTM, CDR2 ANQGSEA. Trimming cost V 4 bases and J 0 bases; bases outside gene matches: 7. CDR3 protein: CSVAYRQGMNTEAFF. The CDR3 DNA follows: TGCAGCGTTGCCTATCGACAGGGGATGAACACTGAAGCTTTCTTT. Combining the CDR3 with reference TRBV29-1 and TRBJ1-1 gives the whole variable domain SAVISQKPSRDICQRGTSLTIQCQVDSQVTMMFWYRQQPGQSLTLIATANQGSEATYESGFVIDKFPISRPNLTFSTLTVSNMSPEDSSIYLCSVAYRQGMNTEAFFGQGTRLTVV.

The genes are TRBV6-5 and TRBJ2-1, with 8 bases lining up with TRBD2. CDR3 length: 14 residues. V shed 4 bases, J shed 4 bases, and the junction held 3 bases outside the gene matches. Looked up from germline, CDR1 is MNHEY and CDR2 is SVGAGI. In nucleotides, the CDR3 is TGTGCCAGCAGTTTCGGGGGGGGGTACAATGAGCAGTTCTTC. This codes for CASSFGGGYNEQFF.

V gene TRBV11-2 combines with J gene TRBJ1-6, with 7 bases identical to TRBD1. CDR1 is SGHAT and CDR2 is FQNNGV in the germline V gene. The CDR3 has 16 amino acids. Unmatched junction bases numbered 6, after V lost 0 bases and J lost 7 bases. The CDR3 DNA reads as TGTGCCAGCAGCTTAGATCAGGGGGTCCAGAATTCACCCCTCCACTTT. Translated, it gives CASSLDQGVQNSPLHF.

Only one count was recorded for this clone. CDR3: CASSMEETGGANTEAFF. DNA for the CDR3: TGTGCCAGTAGTATGGAGGAGACAGGGGGCGCGAACACTGAAGCTTTCTTT. The gene calls are TRBV19 and TRBJ1-1; the match to TRBD1 covers 10 bases. CDR3 length: 17 residues. V gave up 3 bases and J gave up 1 base; unmatched junction bases: 8. The germline gives CDR1 LNHDA, CDR2 SQIVND (reference sequence).

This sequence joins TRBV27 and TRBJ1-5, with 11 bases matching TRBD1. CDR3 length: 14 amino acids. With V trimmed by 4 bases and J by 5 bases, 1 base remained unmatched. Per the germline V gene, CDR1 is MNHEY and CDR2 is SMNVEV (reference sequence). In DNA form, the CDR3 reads TGTGCCAGCAGTTGGACAGGGGGCGATCAGCCCCAGCATTTT. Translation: CASSWTGGDQPQHF.